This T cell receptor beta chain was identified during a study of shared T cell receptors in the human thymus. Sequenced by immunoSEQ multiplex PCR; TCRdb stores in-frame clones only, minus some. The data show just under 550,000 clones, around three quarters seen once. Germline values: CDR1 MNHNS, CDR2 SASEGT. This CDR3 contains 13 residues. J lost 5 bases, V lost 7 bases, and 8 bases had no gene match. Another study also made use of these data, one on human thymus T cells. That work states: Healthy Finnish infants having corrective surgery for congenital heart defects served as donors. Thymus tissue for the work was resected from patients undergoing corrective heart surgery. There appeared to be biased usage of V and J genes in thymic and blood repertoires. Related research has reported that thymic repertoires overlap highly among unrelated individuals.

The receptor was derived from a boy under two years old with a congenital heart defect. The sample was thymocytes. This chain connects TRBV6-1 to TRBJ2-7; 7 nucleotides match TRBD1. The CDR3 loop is CASMNDRAHEQYF. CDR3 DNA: TGTGCCAGCATGAATGACAGGGCCCACGAGCAGTACTTC.